The TCR beta chain described here comes from a study of OX40 agonist ivuxolimab in advanced cancers. Concerning the study at large: Ivuxolimab was a fully human IgG2 agonistic monoclonal antibody targeting the costimulatory receptor OX40 (CD134). Intravenous ivuxolimab was administered to patients every 2 weeks at six dose levels: 0.01, 0.1, 0.3, 1.5, 3 and 10 mg/kg. Of the approximately 50 patients in dose escalation, 19 had hepatocellular carcinoma, about 15 had melanoma, 9 had renal cell carcinoma and 9 had head and neck cancer. In the dose-escalation cohort, 65% to 85% of patients were male, and the mean age was 60 years with a range of roughly 23 to 79. Prior anti-PD-1, anti-PD-L1 or anti-CTLA-4 therapy was permitted, and checkpoint inhibitors had been received by about 37% of dose-escalation patients. Partial responses occurred in three dose-escalation patients, of whom one had hepatocellular carcinoma and two had cutaneous melanoma. The purpose of peripheral TCRbeta sequencing was to test whether ivuxolimab changed TCR sequence diversity and led to clonal T-cell expansion. The paper describes the monotherapy dose-escalation part (N = 52 patients) of the phase I trial of ivuxolimab.

Paper-wide results and their limitations: At doses of 0.1 to 3.0 mg/kg, clonal expansion of both CD4+ and CD8+ T cells in blood was seen between baseline and week 6. The antigen specificity of the clonally expanded peripheral T cells was not determined. In the 0.1-3.0 mg/kg groups, partial responders had among the lowest normalized peripheral clonal expansion, particularly in CD8+ T cells. Low levels of normalized T-cell clonal expansion were also seen in some patients who did not respond. After ivuxolimab, CD8+ T cells had more expanded clones than CD4+ T cells on average.

This clone was found a few times. There is no known antigen for this receptor. The sample holds no much larger clone one base away, and base qualities are not on file. The trial excluded patients who had a history of autoimmune disease or were on systemic immunosuppression. In every dose cohort, peripheral blood was drawn for TCR sequencing at baseline, cycle 4 day 1, and cycle 7 day 1. Samples were obtained from an open-label, multicenter, first-in-human phase I dose-escalation trial of ivuxolimab. The trial enrolled adults with locally advanced or metastatic head and neck squamous cell, hepatocellular, melanoma or renal cell carcinoma. Before TCR sequencing, CD4+ T cells and CD8+ T cells were sorted from peripheral blood as separate populations. For sequencing of the TCRbeta CDR3 region, genomic DNA was extracted from the sorted cells. The immunoSEQ Assay was used for sequencing of TCRbeta CDR3 regions. TCRdb stores this immuneACCESS table with in-frame sequences only. Part of the clones is absent; in the studies checked, under half of the shortfall reflects unresolved V genes, and no reason is known for the rest. The sample yields tens of thousands of clones; roughly 84% were counted once. 20% of the sample belongs to the ten largest clones.

The CDR1 and CDR2 encoded by the germline V gene (reference sequence) are GTSNPN and SVGIG. V is shortened by 3 bases, J by 1 base, and the region joining them spans 6 bases. The CDR3, from cysteine to phenylalanine, totals 12 residues. Of the read, only the CDR3 DNA is kept; its 36 bases are in frame from base 1. The source was CD4+ or CD8+ T cells sorted from blood, collected in a trial of the OX40 agonist ivuxolimab. The V and J genes are TRBV30 and TRBJ1-1, and perhaps TRBD1 as D gene, on 5 matching bases. The clonotype originates from an adult with an advanced solid tumor such as melanoma, head and neck, liver or kidney cancer. The nucleotide sequence reads as follows: TGTGCCTGGAGCAGGGCGAACACTGAAGCTTTCTTT. Its protein product is CAWSRANTEAFF.